Following are 25 T cell receptor beta chains from one sample sequenced in a study of CXCR3-negative and CXCR3-positive naive CD8 T cells (dated by TCRdb to between 2018 and 2021). Study-wide findings and limitations: Compared with CXCR3-negative naive cells, CXCR3-positive naive cells had TRB CDR3s with higher hydrophobicity (lower Kidera factor 4), lower energy, and higher strength and volume indices.

The sequencing machine was a NextSeq 550. The Human TCR Profiling Kit (MiLaboratory) was used to make UMI-labeled 5' RACE TRB cDNA libraries. The reads were reprocessed in TCRdb, with one entry per CDR3 protein sequence and no accompanying DNA. The table kept for this sample lists over 100,000 distinct CDR3 sequences. Around 0.37% of the sample lies in the top ten. For these receptors, no antigen is known. Sequencing was performed on naive CXCR3+ CD8+ T cells from blood. The meaning of the sample's cell subset or site label: CD45RO-CCR7+CD27+CD95- naive CD8+ T cells expressing CXCR3 (TNR3+). The receptor set was obtained from a human donor in good health. Some clones in this sample may be carry-over from other donors' samples.

The V and J genes are TRBV5-1 and TRBJ2-1. This CDR3 comprises 15 residues. Per germline, CDR1 SGHRS and CDR2 YFSETQ. The CDR3: CASSIRQGSYNEQFF.

The V call is TRBV7-2, the J call TRBJ2-1. Germline CDR1 reads SGHTA; CDR2 reads FQGNSA. This CDR3 comprises 15 residues. This chain's CDR3 is CASSLSRESRNEQFF.

The J gene is TRBJ1-1, the V gene TRBV28; the TRBD1 assignment by TCRdb is unverifiable without DNA. Germline CDR1 is MDHEN and CDR2 is SYDVKM. CDR3 length equals 15 residues. CDR3 sequence: CASRVTGGSDTEAFF.

V and J are TRBV25-1 and TRBJ2-2; checking the TCRdb D call of TRBD2 is not possible without DNA. CDR3 length: 17 residues. In germline, CDR1 is MGHDK, CDR2 SYGVNS. Here the CDR3 reads CASSEREDFTNTGELFF.

The CDR3 sequence is CASSFGTSGGDF. This sequence joins TRBV5-1 and TRBJ2-3; TCRdb's D gene call, TRBD2, goes unchecked for lack of DNA. Per germline, CDR1 SGHRS and CDR2 YFSETQ. The CDR3 has 12 residues.

The V call is TRBV28, the J call TRBJ2-5. The germline V gene encodes CDR1 MDHEN and CDR2 SYDVKM. The CDR3 length is 12 residues. The CDR3 spells CASSPTAETQYF.

This chain uses TRBV14 with TRBJ2-5; TCRdb gives TRBD2 as the D gene, but with no DNA this cannot be confirmed. The CDR3 consists of 17 residues. Germline V gene data show CDR1 as SGHDN and CDR2 as FVKESK. CDR3 region: CASSPLLPLAHEETQYF.

V and J are TRBV29-1 and TRBJ1-5; the TCRdb D gene call, TRBD1, has no DNA to confirm it. Per germline, CDR1 SQVTM and CDR2 ANQGSEA. CDR3 length equals 13 residues. CDR3 sequence reads: CSTGTSSNQPQHF.

V gene TRBV6-5 combines with J gene TRBJ2-5; with no DNA, the TCRdb D assignment of TRBD1 cannot be verified. The CDR3 loop spans 12 amino acids. Germline CDR1 MNHEY, CDR2 SVGAGI. CDR3 sequence reads: CASRGTVETQYF.

This chain uses TRBV5-5 with TRBJ2-3. Germline CDR1 is SGHKS and CDR2 is YYEKEE (reference sequence). The CDR3 contains 12 residues. The CDR3 is CATGRSTDTQYF. Using reference TRBV5-5 and TRBJ2-3 for the parts outside the CDR3, the full variable domain is DAGVTQSPTHLIKTRGQQVTLRCSPISGHKSVSWYQQVLGQGPQFIFQYYEKEERGRGNFPDRFSARQFPNYSSELNVNALLLGDSALYLCATGRSTDTQYFGPGTRLTVL.

This chain joins TRBV7-6 and TRBJ1-2; TCRdb's assignment of TRBD1 cannot be checked, as there is no DNA. There are 16 residues in the CDR3. Germline CDR1 SGHVS, CDR2 FNYEAQ. This CDR3 reads CASSYRQDDFSFGYTF.

This CDR3 is CASSRPGLAGGGNEQFF. The chain is built from TRBV12-3 or TRBV12-4 and TRBJ2-1; TCRdb's D gene call, TRBD2, goes unchecked for lack of DNA. The CDR3 spans 17 residues.

This sequence joins TRBV20-1 and TRBJ2-7; absent DNA, TCRdb's TRBD2 call cannot be checked. This CDR3 is 16 amino acids long. The germline V gene has CDR1 DFQATT and CDR2 SNEGSKA (reference sequence). The CDR3 sequence is CSARPRLAGVYYEQYF.

This chain joins TRBV7-9 and TRBJ1-1. The V gene's germline CDR1 is SEHNR and CDR2 FQNEAQ (reference sequence). This CDR3 spans 14 amino acids. This chain's CDR3 is CASSLIDQNTEAFF.

The gene calls are TRBV5-4 and TRBJ2-7; TCRdb picks TRBD2, but there is no DNA to check that call. This CDR3 region has 18 residues. CDR1 SGHNT and CDR2 YYREEE come from the germline V gene (reference sequence). This chain's CDR3 is CASSSTSGRANDWNEQYF.

V gene TRBV12-3 or TRBV12-4 combines with J gene TRBJ1-2. The CDR3 spans 14 residues. The CDR3 protein is CASRVDGEIYGYTF.

The chain combines TRBV12-3 or TRBV12-4 with TRBJ2-7. The CDR3 sequence is 11 residues long. The chain's CDR3 is CASSFNYEQYF.

The chain employs TRBV7-9 and TRBJ2-7. This CDR3 region has 13 residues. CDR1 SEHNR and CDR2 FQNEAQ come from the germline V gene (reference sequence). The CDR3 protein is CASSLEGIHEQYF.

The chain joins TRBV28 to TRBJ1-5; lacking DNA, the TRBD1 call made by TCRdb goes unchecked. This CDR3 is built from 15 residues. Germline loops: CDR1 MDHEN, CDR2 SYDVKM. The CDR3 here is CATELGTLSNQPQHF. The entire variable domain, with the rest obtained from reference TRBV28 and TRBJ1-5, is as follows: DVKVTQSSRYLVKRTGEKVFLECVQDMDHENMFWYRQDPGLGLRLIYFSYDVKMKEKGDIPEGYSVSREKKERFSLILESASTNQTSMYLCATELGTLSNQPQHFGDGTRLSIL.

V and J are TRBV4-1 and TRBJ2-5; without DNA, the TCRdb call of TRBD1 cannot be checked. The CDR3 has 18 residues. Per the germline V gene, CDR1 is MGHRA and CDR2 is YSYEKL. The CDR3 sequence is CASSQDPGGSITGETQYF.

This sequence joins TRBV20-1 and TRBJ1-5; with no DNA, the TCRdb D assignment of TRBD1 cannot be verified. Per the germline V gene, CDR1 is DFQATT and CDR2 is SNEGSKA (reference sequence). The CDR3 consists of 13 residues. CDR3 protein: CSATGQGEQPQHF.

V is TRBV6-1 and J is TRBJ2-5; TCRdb calls TRBD1, which cannot be checked without DNA. The CDR3 length is 14 residues. CDR1 MNHNS and CDR2 SASEGT come from the germline V gene. The CDR3 reads CASSEHRGRETQYF.

The gene calls are TRBV14 and TRBJ2-7; TCRdb proposes TRBD2, but this gene call is untestable without DNA. The CDR3 runs to 16 residues. The germline V gene has CDR1 SGHDN and CDR2 FVKESK. CDR3 amino acids: CASSQVDYQAFDEQYF.

The chain employs TRBV28 and TRBJ1-6. This CDR3 region has 15 residues. The germline V gene encodes CDR1 MDHEN and CDR2 SYDVKM. CDR3 in amino acids: CASTVTVSYNSPLHF.

This chain connects TRBV12-3 or TRBV12-4 to TRBJ1-1. The CDR3 is 14 amino acids. The chain's CDR3 is CASSPSLMNTEAFF.